This entry is about one T cell receptor (beta chain). Blood CD8+ and CD4+ T cells underwent high-throughput TCR beta sequencing. With random hexamers, reverse transcription was performed on about 0.5 to 1 ug of RNA. TCRdb ran MiXCR on the immunoSEQ multiplex PCR reads and lists one entry per CDR3 protein. The data show some 96,000 distinct CDR3 sequences, about 94% seen once. This specimen belongs to a study of CD8 T cells in Susac syndrome. Study-level background: Patients with Susac syndrome were, at the time of blood collection, therapy-naive, maintained on corticosteroids, or maintained on intravenous immunoglobulin alone.

The V gene end was trimmed by 5 bases and the J gene end by 3 bases; junction bases not matched to a gene: 3. This CDR3 contains 15 residues. The V gene's germline CDR1 is SEHNR and CDR2 FQNEAQ (reference sequence). The sequenced sample consisted of CD4+ T cells from PBMCs. The chain uses TRBV7-9 and TRBJ2-2; 10 nucleotides match TRBD1. This sequence originates from a human donor with Susac syndrome. CDR3 loop: CASSRQGADTGELFF. The CDR3 DNA is TGTGCCAGCAGCCGACAGGGGGCGGACACCGGGGAGCTGTTTTTT.